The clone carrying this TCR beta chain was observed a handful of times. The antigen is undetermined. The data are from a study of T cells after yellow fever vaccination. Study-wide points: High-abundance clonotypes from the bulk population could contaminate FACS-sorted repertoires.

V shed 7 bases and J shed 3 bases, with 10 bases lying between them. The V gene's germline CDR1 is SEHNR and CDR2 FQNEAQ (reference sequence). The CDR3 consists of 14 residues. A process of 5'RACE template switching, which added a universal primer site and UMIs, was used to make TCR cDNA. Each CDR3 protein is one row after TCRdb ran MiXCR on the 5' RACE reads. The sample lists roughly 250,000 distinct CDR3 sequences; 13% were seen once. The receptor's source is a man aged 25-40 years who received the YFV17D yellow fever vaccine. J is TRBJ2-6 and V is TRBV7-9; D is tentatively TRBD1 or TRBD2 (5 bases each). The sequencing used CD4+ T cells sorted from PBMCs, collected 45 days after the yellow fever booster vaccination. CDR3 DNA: TGTGCCAGCACCCTGGGGGATGGGGCCAACGTCCTGACTTTC. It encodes CASTLGDGANVLTF.